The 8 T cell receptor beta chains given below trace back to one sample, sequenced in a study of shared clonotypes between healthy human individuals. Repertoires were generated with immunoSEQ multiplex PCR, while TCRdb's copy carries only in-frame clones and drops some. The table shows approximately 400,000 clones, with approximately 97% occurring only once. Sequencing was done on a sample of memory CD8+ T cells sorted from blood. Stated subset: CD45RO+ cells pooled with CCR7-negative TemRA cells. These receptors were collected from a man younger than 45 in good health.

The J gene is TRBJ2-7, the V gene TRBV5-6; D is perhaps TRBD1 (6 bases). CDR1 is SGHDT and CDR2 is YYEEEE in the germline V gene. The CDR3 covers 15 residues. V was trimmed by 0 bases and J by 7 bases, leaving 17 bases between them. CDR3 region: CASSLETGSRMEQYF. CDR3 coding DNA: TGTGCCAGCAGCTTGGAAACAGGGTCTAGAATGGAGCAGTACTTC.

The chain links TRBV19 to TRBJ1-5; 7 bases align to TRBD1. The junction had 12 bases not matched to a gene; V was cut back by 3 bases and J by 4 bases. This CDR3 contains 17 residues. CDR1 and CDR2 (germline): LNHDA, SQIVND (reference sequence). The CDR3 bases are TGTGCCAGTAGTATTCAATCGAGCGCCAGGGGGAATCAGCCCCAGCATTTT. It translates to CASSIQSSARGNQPQHF.

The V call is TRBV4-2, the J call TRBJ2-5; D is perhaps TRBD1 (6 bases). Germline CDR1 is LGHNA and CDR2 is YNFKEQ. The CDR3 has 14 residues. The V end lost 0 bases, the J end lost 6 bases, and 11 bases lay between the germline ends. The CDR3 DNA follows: TGTGCCAGCAGCCAAGATATAGGGGGAAAGACCCAGTACTTC. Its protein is CASSQDIGGKTQYF.

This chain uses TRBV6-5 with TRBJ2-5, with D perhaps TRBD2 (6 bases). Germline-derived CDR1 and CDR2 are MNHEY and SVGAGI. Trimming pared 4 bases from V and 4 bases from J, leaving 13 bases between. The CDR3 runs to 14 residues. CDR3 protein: CASSSLALGETQYF. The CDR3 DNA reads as TGTGCCAGCAGTTCACTAGCTTTGGGAGAGACCCAGTACTTC.

DNA of the CDR3: TGTGCCAGCGGAAGGGCAGATACGCAGTATTTT. Translated, it gives CASGRADTQYF. The chain couples TRBV25-1 to TRBJ2-3; D remains unclear. Germline V gives CDR1 MGHDK, CDR2 SYGVNS. V shed 8 bases and J shed 4 bases, with 7 bases lying between them. This CDR3 has 11 residues.

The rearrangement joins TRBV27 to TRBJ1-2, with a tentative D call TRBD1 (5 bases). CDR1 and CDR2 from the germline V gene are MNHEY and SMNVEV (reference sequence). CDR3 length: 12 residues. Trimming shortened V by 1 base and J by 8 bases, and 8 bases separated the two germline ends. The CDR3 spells CASSLYGDGYTF. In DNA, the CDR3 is TGTGCCAGCAGTTTATATGGGGACGGCTACACCTTC.

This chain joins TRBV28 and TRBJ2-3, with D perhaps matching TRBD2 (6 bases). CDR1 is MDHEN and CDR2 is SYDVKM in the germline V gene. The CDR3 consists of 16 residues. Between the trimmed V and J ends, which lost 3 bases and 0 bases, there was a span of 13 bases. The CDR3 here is CASSFHPGTSTDTQYF. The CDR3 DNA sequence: TGTGCCAGCAGTTTCCACCCCGGGACTAGCACAGATACGCAGTATTTT. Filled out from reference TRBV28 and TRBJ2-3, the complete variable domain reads DVKVTQSSRYLVKRTGEKVFLECVQDMDHENMFWYRQDPGLGLRLIYFSYDVKMKEKGDIPEGYSVSREKKERFSLILESASTNQTSMYLCASSFHPGTSTDTQYFGPGTRLTVL.

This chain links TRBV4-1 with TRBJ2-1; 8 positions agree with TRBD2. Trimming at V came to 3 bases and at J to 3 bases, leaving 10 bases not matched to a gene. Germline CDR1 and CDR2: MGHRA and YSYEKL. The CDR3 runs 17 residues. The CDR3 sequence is CASSQSLGGRFYNEQFF. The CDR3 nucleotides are TGCGCCAGCAGCCAGTCCCTAGGCGGGAGGTTCTACAATGAGCAGTTCTTC.